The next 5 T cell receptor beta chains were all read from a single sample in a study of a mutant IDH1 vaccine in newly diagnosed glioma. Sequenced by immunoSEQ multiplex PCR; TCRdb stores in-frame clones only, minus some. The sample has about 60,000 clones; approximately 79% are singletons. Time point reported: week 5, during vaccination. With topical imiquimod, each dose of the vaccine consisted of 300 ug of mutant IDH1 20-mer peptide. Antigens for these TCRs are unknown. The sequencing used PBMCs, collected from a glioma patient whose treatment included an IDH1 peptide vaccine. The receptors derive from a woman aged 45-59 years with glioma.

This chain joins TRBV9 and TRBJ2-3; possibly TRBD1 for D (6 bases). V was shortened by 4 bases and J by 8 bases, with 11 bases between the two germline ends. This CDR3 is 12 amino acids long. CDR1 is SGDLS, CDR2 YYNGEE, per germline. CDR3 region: CASSPQGTTQYF. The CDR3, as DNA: TGTGCCAGCAGCCCCCAGGGGACTACGCAGTATTTT.

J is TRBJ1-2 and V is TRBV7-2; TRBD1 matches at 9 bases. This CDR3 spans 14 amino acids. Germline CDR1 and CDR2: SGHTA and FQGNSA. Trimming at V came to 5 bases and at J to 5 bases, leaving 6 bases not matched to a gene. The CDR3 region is CASSLQGAWYGYTF. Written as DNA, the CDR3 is TGTGCCAGCAGCCTACAGGGGGCATGGTATGGCTACACCTTC.

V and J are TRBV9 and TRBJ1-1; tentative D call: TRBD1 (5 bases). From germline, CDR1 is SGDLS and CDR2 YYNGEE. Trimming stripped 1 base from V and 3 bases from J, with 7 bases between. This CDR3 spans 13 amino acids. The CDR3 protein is CASSVKGDTEAFF. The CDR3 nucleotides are TGTGCCAGCAGCGTAAAAGGGGACACTGAAGCTTTCTTT.

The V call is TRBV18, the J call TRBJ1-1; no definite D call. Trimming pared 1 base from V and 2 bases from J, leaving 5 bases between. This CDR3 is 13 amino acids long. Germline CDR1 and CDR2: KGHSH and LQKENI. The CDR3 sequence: CASSPLRNTEAFF. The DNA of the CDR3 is TGTGCCAGCTCACCACTAAGAAACACTGAAGCTTTCTTT.

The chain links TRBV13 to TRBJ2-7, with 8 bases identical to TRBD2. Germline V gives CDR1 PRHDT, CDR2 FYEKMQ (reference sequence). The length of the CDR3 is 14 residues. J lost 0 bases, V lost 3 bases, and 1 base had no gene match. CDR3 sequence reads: CASSFSGGSYEQYF. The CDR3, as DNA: TGTGCCAGCAGCTTCAGCGGGGGCTCCTACGAGCAGTACTTC.